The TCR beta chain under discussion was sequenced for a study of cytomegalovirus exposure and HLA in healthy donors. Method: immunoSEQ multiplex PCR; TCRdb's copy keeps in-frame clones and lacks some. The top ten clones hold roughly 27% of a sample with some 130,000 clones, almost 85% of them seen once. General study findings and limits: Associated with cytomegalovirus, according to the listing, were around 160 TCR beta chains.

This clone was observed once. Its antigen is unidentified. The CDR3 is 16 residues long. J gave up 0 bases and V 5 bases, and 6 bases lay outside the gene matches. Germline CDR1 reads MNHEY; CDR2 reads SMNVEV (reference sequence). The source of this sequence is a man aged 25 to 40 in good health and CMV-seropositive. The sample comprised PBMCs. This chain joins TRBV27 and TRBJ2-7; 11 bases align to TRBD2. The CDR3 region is CASSLGTSGSSYEQYF. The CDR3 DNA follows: TGTGCCAGCAGTCTTGGGACTAGCGGAAGCTCCTACGAGCAGTACTTC.